This T cell receptor beta chain was obtained from a study of siplizumab effects on memory and regulatory T cells. Study results and caveats: Proliferating Tregs taken from siplizumab cultures were not shown to have a confirmed suppressive function. It was not possible to assign a naive or memory phenotype to roughly 80-97% of proliferating CD4+ or CD8+ clones. Alloreactive sequences tracing back to unstimulated CD4+ memory cells fell significantly with siplizumab.

Sequencing of each sample assayed roughly 100,000 TCR templates. The data were produced by immunoSEQ multiplex PCR, yet TCRdb's version contains in-frame clones alone and is incomplete. Of 95,000 to 130,000 clones listed, around 94% were seen once; the top ten hold around 1.7%. This clone has only one observation. The antigen is not known. The CDR3 contains 16 residues. V shed 5 bases and J shed 5 bases, with 22 bases lying between them. Germline loops: CDR1 GTSNPN, CDR2 SVGIG (reference sequence). The gene calls are TRBV30 and TRBJ1-5; TRBD1 might be the D (6 bases). This TCR was recovered from a human donor in good health. The material sequenced was non-Treg CD4+ T cells sorted from blood. The DNA for the CDR3 is TGTGCCTGGTGCCCGGGGGGGAAAGCAGGGGATCAGCCCCAGCATTTT. Amino acids: CAWCPGGKAGDQPQHF.